The clone carrying this T cell receptor beta chain was recorded at least ten times. These data originate in a study of regulatory T cells in long-lasting Graves disease. Construction of the TCR beta libraries employed iRepertoire HTBI primers in conjunction with Arm-PCR of CDR3 regions. TCRdb fed the multiplex PCR reads into MiXCR, producing one record per CDR3 protein. The profile shows roughly 380,000 distinct CDR3 sequences, around a sixth of them singletons. CDR1 and CDR2 (germline): MNHEY, SMNVEV (reference sequence). V gave up 10 bases and J gave up 2 bases; unmatched junction bases: 6. The CDR3 runs to 13 residues. Time point here: newly diagnosed GD, antithyroid drugs for less than 3 months. RNA extracted from PBMCs served as the sequencing template.

Here the sequenced sample was peripheral blood mononuclear cells (PBMCs), taken at new diagnosis, from a patient treated with antithyroid drugs. The source of this sequence is a female donor with Graves disease. The chain joins TRBV27 to TRBJ2-3; TRBD1 matches 7 bases. CDR3 loop: CATRQGVTDTQYF. The CDR3 DNA follows: TGTGCCACGAGACAGGGCGTCACAGATACGCAGTATTTT.